This T cell receptor beta chain originates from a study of shared clonotypes between healthy human individuals. About this clone: The antigen remains unidentified.

V lost 5 bases and J lost 15, with 5 bases in between. The CDR3 has 8 residues. The germline gives CDR1 SEHNR, CDR2 FQNEAQ (reference sequence). Data came from immunoSEQ multiplex PCR; TCRdb stores just in-frame clones and leaves some out. The table shows hundreds of thousands of clones, with roughly 96% occurring only once. Notes on the study in general: Estimated richness values were generally larger in naive subsets than in memory subsets. Although depth was large, rarefaction showed that sequencing of the sorted subsets was incomplete. The study found lower generation probabilities in non-shared clonotypes than in those shared by all four donors.

Naive CD8 cells lacked CD45RO and underwent positive selection for CCR7, leaving out terminally differentiated effector memory CD45RA+ cells. This sequence originates from a woman between 25 and 40 years old in good health. The chain combines TRBV7-9 with TRBJ2-1, with D uncertain. Sequencing was done on a sample of naive CD8+ T cells sorted from blood. The CDR3 reads CASSLWFF. The CDR3 nucleotides are TGTGCCAGCAGCCTCTGGTTCTTC.